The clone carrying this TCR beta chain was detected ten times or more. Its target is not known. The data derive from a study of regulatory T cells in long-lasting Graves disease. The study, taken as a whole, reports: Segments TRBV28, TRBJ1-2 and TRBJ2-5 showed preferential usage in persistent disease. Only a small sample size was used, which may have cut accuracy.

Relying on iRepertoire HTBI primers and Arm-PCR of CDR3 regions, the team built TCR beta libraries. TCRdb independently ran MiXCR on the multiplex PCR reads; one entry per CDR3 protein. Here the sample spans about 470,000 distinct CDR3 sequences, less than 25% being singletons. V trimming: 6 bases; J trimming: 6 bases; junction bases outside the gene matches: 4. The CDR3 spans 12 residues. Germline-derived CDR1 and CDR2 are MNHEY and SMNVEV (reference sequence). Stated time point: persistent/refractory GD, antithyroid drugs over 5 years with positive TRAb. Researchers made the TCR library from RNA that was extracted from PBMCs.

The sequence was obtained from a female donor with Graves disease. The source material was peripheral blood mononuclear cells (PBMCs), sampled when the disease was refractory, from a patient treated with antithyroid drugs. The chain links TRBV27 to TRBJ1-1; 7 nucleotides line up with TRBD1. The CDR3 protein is CASSSGTAEAFF. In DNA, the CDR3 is TGTGCCAGCAGCTCCGGGACAGCTGAAGCTTTCTTT.